This T cell receptor beta chain was found in a study of control samples from healthy donors and cancer patients. Sequencing was performed with immunoSEQ multiplex PCR; in TCRdb, only in-frame clones are kept and a portion is missing. The sample records 150,000 or so clones, approximately 93% being singletons. The germline V gene has CDR1 KGHSH and CDR2 LQKENI. This CDR3 comprises 16 residues. The ends were cut back, 3 bases at V and 8 bases at J, with 22 bases in the middle. Source material: blood. The TCR originated in a man aged 18-30 years in good health. The gene calls are TRBV18 and TRBJ1-2; D not resolved. CDR3 bases: TGTGCCAGCTCACCGACTGACACGACCCAACTAGGGGGCTACACCTTC. Its protein product is CASSPTDTTQLGGYTF.